This TCR beta chain was retrieved from a study of shared clonotypes between healthy human individuals (TCRdb year 2020). For context, the study as a whole: Three men and a couple of women, aged 18 to 49 years, made up the cohort. Between about 0.8 and 9 billion PBMCs per donor were obtained by leukapheresis. Different laboratories and diverse techniques were used to prepare libraries and sequence TCR repertoires, to increase sequencing depth and limit assay-specific biases. Per donor, three plates each were used for CD4 naive and CD4 memory, two for CD8 naive, and one for CD8 memory. The study deeply sequenced blood TCR repertoires of five healthy adults to estimate repertoire size and the extent of clonotype sharing between individuals.

Using the deep immunoSEQ assay, multiplex PCR amplified TCR CDR3 regions from genomic DNA. Extracted genomic DNA from each cell subset was spread evenly across all wells of several immunoSEQ 96-well plates, with each plate serving as a replicate. For sorted subsets, each replicate PCR was loaded with roughly 190 ng genomic DNA, equivalent to 25,000 to 35,000 T cell genomes. Purified libraries were quantified with a Qubit 3.0 fluorometer, sized on a Bioanalyzer 2100, and re-quantified with the KAPA Library Quantification kit. Every immunoSEQ 96-well plate was sequenced on a dedicated single-read 150-cycle Illumina NextSeq 550 flow cell. Per the original workflow: Because the immunoSEQ output included only junctional sequences and no quality scores, the filtering could not be the same as the filtering used for full-length reads. Sequences were annotated with PyIR, a Python wrapper for IgBLAST v1.9, using IMGT germline references to assign V/J genes and CDR3. Reads with weak V/J assignments (E-value above 1e-6), missing CDR3, stop codons, out-of-frame junctions, or ambiguous translated residues were removed. V3J clonotypes were defined as sequences sharing the same inferred V gene, J gene, and CDR3 amino acid sequence. Percentage overlap between repertoires was calculated by dividing the number of shared unique clonotypes by the size of the smaller repertoire. Richness of each repertoire was evaluated using RTK rarefaction, the Chao1 estimator, and Recon v2.1 estimates of unobserved clonotypes. For all TCRbeta clonotypes obtained by the gDNA method from several donors, generation probabilities were computed with OLGA. Imported from immuneACCESS, the table was reduced by TCRdb to in-frame sequences with V and J called. These copies leave out some clones; in studies compared against another copy, an unresolved V gene accounts for under half, and the cause of the remainder is not known. From that table come the V and J calls and clone size; the DNA was used to work out D and trimming. The sample data list nearly 1 million clones, and approximately 80% of these were observed just once. The ten largest clones take up over 1.3% of the sample.

Beyond this particular receptor, the publication reports: Rarefaction of sorted-subset datasets indicated incomplete sequencing despite the large sequencing depth. Based on pairwise subsampling, the degree of clonotype sharing among donors was expected to be affected by sequencing depth. Sampling was restricted to blood, and TCR repertoires in tissue are likely to differ from TCR repertoires in blood. When a few donors were compared, the shared fraction of clonotypes was about 5% for naive CD4, approximately 3.3% for naive CD8, roughly 2.5% for memory CD4, and less than 0.5% for memory CD8. Compared with non-shared clonotypes, clonotypes shared by all four sorted-subset donors had higher generation probabilities. The genetic and exposure-history diversity represented was limited by the small number of donors. Larger estimated clonotype richness was generally found for naive subsets than for memory subsets.

As regards this clone: The antigen this receptor binds is unknown. No much larger clone is present one base from it, and per-base qualities are unavailable.

Here V drops 3 bases and J drops 10 bases, and the junction holds 11 bases not matched to any gene. The CDR3 has 15 amino acids, counting the end cysteine and phenylalanine. Of the read, only the CDR3 DNA is kept; its 45 bases are in frame from base 1. The CDR1 and CDR2 encoded by the germline V gene are KGHSH and LQKENI. Donors were healthy HIV-negative adults with no recently reported acute infections or vaccinations. All donors were Caucasian adults living in Nashville, Tennessee, USA. CD4+ T cells were enriched through magnetic negative selection, after which naive cells were positively selected on CD45RA and the remaining negative fraction served as the memory subset. Blood was collected by leukapheresis, and PBMCs were isolated by Ficoll-Histopaque density gradient centrifugation and then cryopreserved in liquid nitrogen vapor phase. Purity and quantity of every magnetically sorted T cell population were checked by analytical flow cytometry. From each sorted fraction, genomic DNA was isolated and quantified by UV absorbance on a Nanodrop 2000c.

What was sequenced was memory CD4+ T cells sorted from blood. The sample's cell subset or site label is to be understood as: CD45RA-negative fraction. The chain was built from TRBV18 and TRBJ2-1, with TRBD1 matching 8 junction bases. The sequence came from a man between 18 and 35 years old in good health. The CDR3 in this case is CASSPPDRVKDEQFF. The bases read TGTGCCAGCTCACCCCCGGACAGGGTGAAAGACGAGCAGTTCTTC.